These T cell receptor beta chains were read from a single sample in a study of T-cell memory formation after mild COVID-19. TCRdb re-derived calls from the 5' RACE reads in MiXCR, one entry per CDR3 protein. There are approximately 200,000 distinct CDR3 sequences in the sample; roughly 17% occur only once, and approximately 2% lies in the top ten. The sample taken for sequencing was PBMCs or a T cell subset sorted from them (not recorded which). The source of these receptors is an adult woman who had mild COVID-19 (a few samples of this study predate the infection). Cell type and time point are not known. CDR3s include the opening cysteine and the closing phenylalanine or tryptophan. The D gene is left open where the match is weak. The size of a clone is reported for some rows only, either as once, few or many, or as a class for expanded clones.

>TRBV5-1|.|TRBJ1-6|.
TGCGCCAGCAGCTTGGGGGCTGCCGAGGGGTCACCCCTCCACTTT
CASSLGAAEGSPLHF
>TRBV6-5|TRBD1|TRBJ1-2|few
TGTGCCAGCAGTTATTCAGGGGGCGCGGGTCCACGCGGCTACACCTTC
CASSYSGGAGPRGYTF
>TRBV5-1|TRBD2|TRBJ2-5|.
TGCGCCAGCAGCTTGCGGGGGGAAGGGGAGACCCAGTACTTC
CASSLRGEGETQYF
>TRBV12-3/TRBV12-4|TRBD2|TRBJ2-3|.
TGTGCCAGCAGTCCCCCGGGGATTAGCGGGGGGAGCGCGCATACGCAGTATTTT
CASSPPGISGGSAHTQYF
>TRBV2|.|TRBJ1-5|few
TGTGCCAGCAGTGAACTGGGACTTAATCAGCCCCAGCATTTT
CASSELGLNQPQHF
>TRBV20-1|.|TRBJ1-2|few
TGCAGTGCTAGAGAGACAGGACATGGCTACACCTTC
CSARETGHGYTF
>TRBV9|.|TRBJ2-3|.
TGTGCCAGCAGCGTATCAGGGGACCGATCCACAGATACGCAGTATTTT
CASSVSGDRSTDTQYF
>TRBV3-1|.|TRBJ1-1|.
TGTGCCAGCAGCCCCCACGGGGTTGGGTACACTGAAGCTTTCTTT
CASSPHGVGYTEAFF
>TRBV9|.|TRBJ2-2|few
TGTGCCAGCAGCCCTTTAAACGGGGAGCTGTTTTTT
CASSPLNGELFF
>TRBV5-6|TRBD1|TRBJ2-7|few
TGTGCCAGCAGCTTCAGGGGGTTGAGCTCCTACGAGCAGTACTTC
CASSFRGLSSYEQYF
>TRBV6-2/TRBV6-3|.|TRBJ1-2|few
TGTGCCAGCAGTTACCGGGGACCCTTGGTTTATGGCTACACCTTC
CASSYRGPLVYGYTF
>TRBV2|TRBD1|TRBJ2-1|once
TGTGCCAGCAGTCTCCGGGACAGGGGGTTCTTC
CASSLRDRGFF
>TRBV4-3|TRBD2|TRBJ2-4|few
TGCGCCAGCAGCCAAGATTACCTAGCGGGGGCAGCCAAAAACATTCAGTACTTC
CASSQDYLAGAAKNIQYF
>TRBV5-1|TRBD2|TRBJ2-3|few
TGCGCCAGCAGCTGGAGCGGGGTCAGCACAGATACGCAGTATTTT
CASSWSGVSTDTQYF
>TRBV7-2|TRBD2|TRBJ2-1|.
TGTGCCAGCAGCTACTCGGGAGGGTCTGAGCAGTTCTTC
CASSYSGGSEQFF
>TRBV20-1|.|TRBJ1-5|.
TGCAGTGCTAGGAGTGACAGATATAGCAATCAGCCCCAGCATTTT
CSARSDRYSNQPQHF
>TRBV7-2|TRBD2|TRBJ2-5|.
TGTGCCAGCAGCTCCCGGGGGGAAGAGACCCAGTACTTC
CASSSRGEETQYF
>TRBV12-3/TRBV12-4|.|TRBJ1-2|.
TGTGCCAGCACCTTACGGGGGGTTAACTATGGCTACACCTTC
CASTLRGVNYGYTF
>TRBV29-1|.|TRBJ2-5|.
TGCAGCGTTGAAGGTGGAGGGTCGGCAGAGGAGACCCAGTACTTC
CSVEGGGSAEETQYF
>TRBV20-1|TRBD2|TRBJ2-7|.
TGCAGTGCTTGGAGCGGGAGGGATACCTACGAGCAGTACTTC
CSAWSGRDTYEQYF
>TRBV29-1|.|TRBJ1-1|.
TGCAGCGTTAGCCCCCGGGGGGCGAACACTGAAGCTTTCTTT
CSVSPRGANTEAFF
>TRBV5-6|.|TRBJ2-1|.
TGTGCCAGCAGCCGCTTCGGGGCCTCCTACAATGAGCAGTTCTTC
CASSRFGASYNEQFF
>TRBV5-1|.|TRBJ2-2|many
TGCGCCAGCAGCCCAGCGGGCCCGAACACCGGGGAGCTGTTTTTT
CASSPAGPNTGELFF
>TRBV29-1|.|TRBJ1-2|.
TGCAGCGTTGATCTCAGTCGGTATGGCTACACCTTC
CSVDLSRYGYTF
>TRBV6-5|.|TRBJ1-1|.
TGTGCCAGCACCAACACAGGAATCAACACTGAAGCTTTCTTT
CASTNTGINTEAFF
>TRBV7-2|TRBD2|TRBJ2-3|many
TGTGCCAGCAGCCCGGGACTAGCGGGGGGGCAAGATACGCAGTATTTT
CASSPGLAGGQDTQYF
>TRBV4-2|.|TRBJ2-1|few
TGTGCCAGCAGCCAAGAAGGGACCAACTACAATGAGCAGTTCTTC
CASSQEGTNYNEQFF
>TRBV20-1|.|TRBJ2-2|once
TGCAGTGCTAGAGATGCACGAGGGAGGAGGTACACCGGGGAGCTGTTTTTT
CSARDARGRRYTGELFF
>TRBV7-2|.|TRBJ2-1|few
TGTGCCAGCAGCCCCCGGACTCTCAATGAGCAGTTCTTC
CASSPRTLNEQFF
>TRBV7-2|TRBD2|TRBJ2-1|.
TGTGCCAGCAGACCGGGACTAGCGGGGCCGAAGCAGTTCTTC
CASRPGLAGPKQFF
>TRBV7-2|TRBD2|TRBJ2-7|.
TGTGCCAGCAGTGGACTAGCGGGAAACTCCTACGAGCAGTACTTC
CASSGLAGNSYEQYF
>TRBV12-3/TRBV12-4|TRBD1|TRBJ2-7|.
TGTGCCAGCAGTTTCCGGGACAGGGGCGGAATCCACGAGCAGTACTTC
CASSFRDRGGIHEQYF
>TRBV6-5|.|TRBJ2-7|many
TGTGCCAGCACGAAAACAGGGACCTACGAGCAGTACTTC
CASTKTGTYEQYF
>TRBV27|.|TRBJ1-2|.
TGTGCCAGTCTCGGTCCAGGGTCCCATGGCTACACCTTC
CASLGPGSHGYTF
>TRBV7-9|.|TRBJ2-7|few
TGTGCCAGCAGCTTAGATTTATACGAGCAGTACTTC
CASSLDLYEQYF
>TRBV19|.|TRBJ1-3|.
TGTGCCAGTAGTATTGGGGTTTCGGGAAACACCATATATTTT
CASSIGVSGNTIYF
>TRBV12-3/TRBV12-4|TRBD1|TRBJ2-1|.
TGTGCCAGCAGTTTACAGGAGACAGGGTACGATGAGCAGTTCTTC
CASSLQETGYDEQFF
>TRBV6-6|.|TRBJ1-2|.
TGTGCCAGCAGGACCGACGGGACTGATGGCTACACCTTC
CASRTDGTDGYTF
>TRBV20-1|.|TRBJ1-1|few
TGCAGTGCTAGAGAGGGCGGTGGGGTAGGCGATGCTTTCTTT
CSAREGGGVGDAFF
>TRBV7-2|.|TRBJ1-1|.
TGTGCCAGCAGCTTTCGAGGCAGGATGAACACTGAAGCTTTCTTT
CASSFRGRMNTEAFF
>TRBV11-2|.|TRBJ1-1|.
TGTGCCAGCAGCTTAGCCGCAGGCCTGAACACTGAAGCTTTCTTT
CASSLAAGLNTEAFF
>TRBV5-1|TRBD1|TRBJ1-1|.
TGCGCCAGCAGCTTGGGGGGACAGCGCCTCATGAACACTGAAGCTTTCTTT
CASSLGGQRLMNTEAFF